This entry describes one T cell receptor beta chain. Its antigen is unknown. The data derive from a study of high-grade serous ovarian cancer treatment subgroups. Study observations and caveats: Only CDR3 was analyzed; CDR1 and CDR2 were not. Repertoire similarity ranged about 0.095 to 0.79 between tumors of one patient.

Tumor tissue was taken before any definitive surgery or chemotherapy was given. Germline lookup yields CDR1 SEHNR and CDR2 FQNEAQ (reference sequence). The CDR3 has 12 residues. V gave up 5 bases and J gave up 5 bases, with 9 bases separating them. Libraries were prepared by immunoSEQ multiplex PCR; TCRdb keeps only in-frame clonotypes and omits some of them. The repertoire holds 4,800 or so clones, around 70% seen once, with around a tenth in the top ten. The clonotype comes from a human donor with high-grade serous ovarian cancer. The specimen sequenced was tumor tissue. The chain joins TRBV7-9 to TRBJ1-2; a possible D gene is TRBD1 (5 bases). The chain's CDR3 is CASSRGAYGYTF. In nucleotides, the CDR3 is TGTGCCAGCAGCCGAGGGGCGTATGGCTACACCTTC.